Shown below are 31 T cell receptor beta chains from a single sample sequenced in a study of OX40 agonist ivuxolimab in advanced cancers. Only in-frame clones appear in the TCRdb table, and some are missing; sequencing was by immunoSEQ multiplex PCR. The top ten hold about 2.1% of the sample, which has roughly 70,000 clones, around nine tenths seen once. This specimen was CD4+ or CD8+ T cells sorted from blood, taken in a trial of the OX40 agonist ivuxolimab. The receptors were gathered from an adult with an advanced solid tumor such as melanoma, head and neck, liver or kidney cancer.

The chain uses TRBV7-9 and TRBJ2-2, with 9 bases that match TRBD1. The V gene's germline CDR1 is SEHNR and CDR2 FQNEAQ (reference sequence). The CDR3 spans 14 residues. Trimming cost V 6 bases and J 3 bases; bases outside gene matches: 2. The CDR3 here is CASRRTGDTGELFF. In nucleotides, the CDR3 is TGTGCCAGCAGAAGGACAGGGGACACCGGGGAGCTGTTTTTT.

CDR3 residues: CASSVGFWDTQYF. CDR3 in DNA: TGTGCCAGCAGTGTGGGATTTTGGGATACGCAGTATTTT. The J gene is TRBJ2-3, the V gene TRBV25-1; D is unresolved. Between the trimmed V and J ends, which lost 4 bases and 6 bases, there was a span of 11 bases. The germline V gene has CDR1 MGHDK and CDR2 SYGVNS. The CDR3 totals 13 residues.

The genes are TRBV5-1 and TRBJ2-7; the match to TRBD1 covers 7 bases. In germline, CDR1 is SGHRS, CDR2 YFSETQ. The length of the CDR3 is 12 residues. V gave up 4 bases and J gave up 5 bases; unmatched junction bases: 3. The CDR3 here is CASSPQGDEQYF. In DNA form, the CDR3 reads TGCGCCAGCAGCCCTCAGGGGGACGAGCAGTACTTC. Complete variable domain (other parts from reference TRBV5-1 and TRBJ2-7): KAGVTQTPRYLIKTRGQQVTLSCSPISGHRSVSWYQQTPGQGLQFLFEYFSETQRNKGNFPGRFSGRQFSNSRSEMNVSTLELGDSALYLCASSPQGDEQYFGPGTRLTVT.

This chain links TRBV28 with TRBJ2-1; D is tentatively TRBD1 or TRBD2 (5 bases each). The CDR3 covers 15 residues. In germline, CDR1 is MDHEN, CDR2 SYDVKM. V was clipped by 5 bases and J by 7 bases, with 18 bases between them. The CDR3 nucleotides read TGTGCCAGCAGTGGGACCTACACTAGTGGGAATGAGCAGTTCTTC. Its translation is CASSGTYTSGNEQFF.

The V call is TRBV27, the J call TRBJ1-4; 9 positions match TRBD1. Trimming cost V 4 bases and J 6 bases; bases outside gene matches: 6. The CDR3 sequence is 15 residues long. Germline assignment: CDR1 MNHEY and CDR2 SMNVEV (reference sequence). As DNA, the CDR3 is TGTGCCAGCAGTTCGAACAGGGGGCGTGATGAAAAACTGTTTTTT. Amino acids: CASSSNRGRDEKLFF. The full variable domain, with the rest looked up from reference TRBV27 and TRBJ1-4, is EAQVTQNPRYLITVTGKKLTVTCSQNMNHEYMSWYRQDPGLGLRQIYYSMNVEVTDKGDVPEGYKVSRKEKRNFPLILESPSPNQTSLYFCASSSNRGRDEKLFFGSGTQLSVL.

The rearrangement joins TRBV25-1 to TRBJ1-1; 7 bases match TRBD1. Looked up from germline, CDR1 is MGHDK and CDR2 is SYGVNS. V was clipped by 5 bases and J by 4 bases; unmatched bases: 4. The CDR3 covers 13 residues. This CDR3 reads CASSKQGSTEAFF. The CDR3, as DNA: TGTGCCAGCAGTAAACAGGGGAGCACTGAAGCTTTCTTT.

This chain connects TRBV28 to TRBJ1-5, with D hard to call. Trimming pared 1 base from V and 2 bases from J, leaving 12 bases between. The CDR3 totals 16 residues. Per germline, CDR1 MDHEN and CDR2 SYDVKM. The CDR3 DNA reads as TGTGCCAGCAGTTTATCCCCCGGGCTGGGCAATCAGCCCCAGCATTTT. Translation: CASSLSPGLGNQPQHF.

This clone was seen a handful of times. The CDR3 spells CASSPLGNQETQYF. CDR3 nucleotides: TGTGCCAGCTCACCTTTGGGGAACCAAGAGACCCAGTACTTC. The V gene is TRBV18, the J gene TRBJ2-5, with D hard to call. V gave up 3 bases and J gave up 0 bases, with 8 bases separating them. This CDR3 has 14 amino acids. Germline V gene lookup returns CDR1 KGHSH and CDR2 LQKENI.

This rearrangement joins TRBV18 to TRBJ2-7, with D unclear. Per the germline V gene, CDR1 is KGHSH and CDR2 is LQKENI. Trimming took off 0 bases at V and 0 bases at J, with 9 bases between the two ends. The CDR3 sequence is 15 residues long. CDR3 protein: CASSPPDLGSYEQYF. CDR3 in DNA: TGTGCCAGCTCACCACCGGATCTGGGCTCCTACGAGCAGTACTTC.

The chain uses TRBV11-1 and TRBJ2-4; D could derive from TRBD1 or TRBD2 (5 bases each). The germline CDR1 and CDR2 sequences are SGHAT and FQDESV (reference sequence). Trimming stripped 4 bases from V and 9 bases from J, with 16 bases between. The length of the CDR3 is 14 residues. The DNA of the CDR3 is TGTGCCAGCAGCTGGACCGAGGGGATGGGCATTCAGTACTTC. Amino acids: CASSWTEGMGIQYF.

In this sample, this clone turned up once. CDR3: CASRTGLAAYEQYF. CDR3 coding DNA: TGTGCCAGCCGAACGGGGCTAGCGGCCTACGAGCAGTACTTC. The V call is TRBV5-5, the J call TRBJ2-7; 7 nucleotides align to TRBD2. Germline loops: CDR1 SGHKS, CDR2 YYEKEE (reference sequence). This CDR3 spans 14 amino acids. V lost 7 bases and J lost 2; bases outside the gene matches: 9.

The chain combines TRBV4-2 with TRBJ2-5, with 9 bases fitting TRBD1. V was pared by 3 bases and J by 4 bases, with 12 bases of the junction left unmatched. The CDR3 consists of 17 residues. Germline lookup yields CDR1 LGHNA and CDR2 YNFKEQ. The CDR3 is CASSHDPGQGGSETQYF. In DNA, the CDR3 is TGTGCCAGCAGCCATGATCCGGGACAGGGAGGCTCAGAGACCCAGTACTTC.

The V and J genes are TRBV29-1 and TRBJ2-1; 11 bases match TRBD2. The CDR3 covers 15 residues. The junction had 11 bases not matched to a gene; V was cut back by 4 bases and J by 9 bases. CDR1 and CDR2 (germline): SQVTM, ANQGSEA. The chain's CDR3 is CSVVLTSGSHREQFF. DNA for the CDR3: TGCAGCGTTGTTCTTACTAGCGGGAGTCACCGTGAGCAGTTCTTC.

This chain links TRBV11-2 with TRBJ2-7; TRBD2 matches at 9 bases. CDR1 and CDR2 (germline): SGHAT, FQNNGV. V shed 5 bases, J shed 0 bases, and the junction held 5 bases outside the gene matches. The CDR3 loop spans 15 amino acids. CDR3 DNA: TGTGCCAGCAGCACACTAGCGGGCAGCTCCTACGAGCAGTACTTC. It encodes CASSTLAGSSYEQYF.

The genes are TRBV5-6 and TRBJ2-7; TRBD2 agrees at 8 bases. The CDR3 sequence is 15 residues long. The germline V gene has CDR1 SGHDT and CDR2 YYEEEE. Trimming at V came to 0 bases and at J to 3 bases, leaving 5 bases not matched to a gene. Here the CDR3 reads CASSLAAGAHYEQYF. CDR3 nucleotides: TGTGCCAGCAGCTTGGCAGCGGGGGCCCACTACGAGCAGTACTTC.

There are a few counts of this clone. The J gene is TRBJ1-6, the V gene TRBV30, with D unresolved. The V and J ends lost 3 bases and 5 bases respectively, with 8 bases between them. Germline CDR1 and CDR2: GTSNPN and SVGIG (reference sequence). CDR3 length: 13 residues. Written as DNA, the CDR3 is TGTGCCTGGAGCCCCACCAATAATTCACCCCTCCACTTT. Protein product: CAWSPTNNSPLHF.

This chain uses TRBV6-1 with TRBJ2-3; 7 positions agree with TRBD1. Germline V lookup: CDR1 MNHNS, CDR2 SASEGT. The CDR3 is made up of 16 amino acids. J lost 0 bases, V lost 0 bases, and 3 bases had no gene match. The CDR3 sequence is CASSEARGQSTDTQYF. In nucleotides, the CDR3 is TGTGCCAGCAGTGAAGCTAGGGGGCAGAGCACAGATACGCAGTATTTT.

The chain has TRBV7-9 and TRBJ2-1; 12 bases are shared with TRBD1. The germline CDR1 and CDR2 sequences are SEHNR and FQNEAQ (reference sequence). The CDR3 runs to 16 residues. V dropped 0 bases and J dropped 8; count of bases not matched to a gene: 5. The CDR3 region has the DNA TGTGCCAGCAGCTTAGCCGGGACAGGGGGCAACGATGAGCAGTTCTTC. Residues: CASSLAGTGGNDEQFF.

The genes are TRBV19 and TRBJ2-2; maybe TRBD2 (6 bases). Trimming removed 6 bases at V and 5 bases at J, with 25 bases between. This CDR3 comprises 18 residues. Germline loops: CDR1 LNHDA, CDR2 SQIVND (reference sequence). CDR3 residues: CASSKGLRDGGKTGELFF. In DNA form, the CDR3 reads TGTGCCAGTAGCAAAGGACTCCGGGACGGGGGAAAGACCGGGGAGCTGTTTTTT.

The rearrangement uses TRBV7-2 and TRBJ2-7; maybe TRBD2 (7 bases). The CDR3 totals 15 residues. Trimming shortened V by 5 bases and J by 1 base, and 15 bases separated the two germline ends. The germline gives CDR1 SGHTA, CDR2 FQGNSA. In nucleotides, the CDR3 is TGTGCCAGCAGCCAGGGGCTAGCGGAATCCTACGAGCAGTACTTC. Translating it yields CASSQGLAESYEQYF.

The rearrangement joins TRBV23-1 to TRBJ2-5; unclear D gene. TRBV23-1 belongs to the ORF category, with a function that is uncertain. V gave up 4 bases and J gave up 3 bases, with 15 bases separating them. There are 15 residues in the CDR3. CDR3 DNA: TGCGCCAGCAGTCTCCAACCGGGCGGAAAAGAGACCCAGTACTTC. Protein: CASSLQPGGKETQYF.

This chain links TRBV19 with TRBJ2-7, with a possible D match to TRBD1 (6 bases). Germline-derived CDR1 and CDR2 are LNHDA and SQIVND (reference sequence). The germline V and J ends were trimmed by 5 bases and 2 bases, with 10 bases remaining between them. The CDR3 has 13 amino acids. The chain's CDR3 is CASSVTGAYEQYF. CDR3 sequence (DNA): TGTGCCAGTAGTGTGACAGGAGCCTACGAGCAGTACTTC.

The rearrangement links TRBV5-1 to TRBJ1-3; D gene ambiguous. There are 14 residues in the CDR3. V lost 4 bases to trimming and J lost 4 bases, with 12 bases between them. Germline V CDR1 and CDR2: SGHRS, YFSETQ. The CDR3 DNA follows: TGCGCCAGCAGCCCGGCCCCAAACGGAAACACCATATATTTT. Its protein product is CASSPAPNGNTIYF.

The chain combines TRBV14 with TRBJ2-3; the D gene is possibly TRBD2 (6 bases). Trimming shortened V by 3 bases and J by 6 bases, and 10 bases separated the two germline ends. CDR3 length: 13 amino acids. Germline lookup yields CDR1 SGHDN and CDR2 FVKESK. The CDR3 DNA is TGTGCCAGCAGCCAGACTAGTTTGGATACGCAGTATTTT. Amino acids: CASSQTSLDTQYF.

The rearrangement joins TRBV4-2 to TRBJ1-1; tentatively, D is TRBD1 (5 bases). Germline-derived CDR1 and CDR2 are LGHNA and YNFKEQ. V was cut by 1 base and J by 4 bases, with 13 bases left in between. The CDR3 spans 15 residues. The DNA for the CDR3 is TGTGCCAGCAGCCAAGTGAGGGGCTTTCGCACTGAAGCTTTCTTT. It specifies CASSQVRGFRTEAFF.

As concerns this clone: The sample holds other DNA sequences that translate to the same CDR3. The V call is TRBV20-1, the J call TRBJ1-2, with 9 bases lining up with TRBD1. Looked up from germline, CDR1 is DFQATT and CDR2 is SNEGSKA (reference sequence). Trimming at V came to 6 bases and at J to 7 bases, leaving 3 bases not matched to a gene. The CDR3 length is 11 residues. CDR3 sequence reads: CSARDRAGYTF. The CDR3 nucleotides are TGCAGTGCGAGGGACAGGGCTGGCTACACCTTC.

The gene calls are TRBV2 and TRBJ1-1; D is ambiguous. Germline V lookup: CDR1 SNHLY, CDR2 FYNNEI. This CDR3 contains 14 residues. V dropped 1 base and J dropped 3 bases, with 9 bases sitting between them. The CDR3 sequence is CASSEDSGYTEAFF. CDR3 coding DNA: TGTGCCAGCAGTGAAGATAGCGGCTACACTGAAGCTTTCTTT.

A single count supports this clone. The chain recombines TRBV11-2 with TRBJ2-5; D gene unclear. The V gene's germline CDR1 is SGHAT and CDR2 FQNNGV. CDR3 size: 14 residues. V was trimmed by 5 bases and J by 5 bases, leaving 15 bases between them. The CDR3 protein is CASSPQIESETQYF. The CDR3 DNA sequence: TGTGCCAGCAGCCCTCAGATCGAATCGGAGACCCAGTACTTC.

The chain uses TRBV30 and TRBJ1-1, with a tentative D call TRBD1 (6 bases). The CDR3 spans 17 residues. The ends were cut back, 5 bases at V and 0 bases at J, with 22 bases in the middle. Germline CDR1 GTSNPN, CDR2 SVGIG (reference sequence). Written as DNA, the CDR3 is TGTGCCTGGTCCCGCCCAGGGGTCGGTTTCCTGAACACTGAAGCTTTCTTT. It codes for CAWSRPGVGFLNTEAFF.

The sample holds a few counts of this clone. DNA of the CDR3: TGTGCCTACCGGGGGACTGAAGCTTTCTTT. Protein product: CAYRGTEAFF. This chain uses TRBV6-1 with TRBJ1-1, with D perhaps TRBD1 (5 bases). The CDR3 is made up of 10 amino acids. V lost 11 bases and J lost 5, with 9 bases in between. CDR1 MNHNS and CDR2 SASEGT come from the germline V gene.

V usage is TRBV5-4 and J usage is TRBJ2-5; D tentatively reads TRBD1 or TRBD2 (6 bases each). V lost 2 bases to trimming and J lost 3 bases, with 11 bases between them. The CDR3 is made up of 14 amino acids. Looked up from germline, CDR1 is SGHNT and CDR2 is YYREEE (reference sequence). CDR3 nucleotides: TGTGCCAGCAGCTTACAGGGAGGTGAAGAGACCCAGTACTTC. This encodes CASSLQGGEETQYF.